Listed below are T cell receptor beta chains from one sample, sequenced in a study of Tregs in tolerant kidney transplant recipients. Libraries were prepared by immunoSEQ multiplex PCR; TCRdb keeps only in-frame clonotypes and omits some of them. The sample lists tens of thousands of clones, 84% occurring once. The source material was CD4+ T cells from blood. These receptors came from a human donor in good health. The CDR3 runs from the conserved cysteine through the conserved F or W. Each record gives: V gene, CDR3 protein.

v_gene: TRBV18
CDR3aa: CASSLIMSGTSGRAYEQYF

v_gene: TRBV5-4
CDR3aa: CASSLLARGAADTQYF

v_gene: TRBV6-5
CDR3aa: CASSYIRDTGELFF

v_gene: TRBV20-1
CDR3aa: CSARVNTEAFF

v_gene: TRBV19
CDR3aa: CASSPDRQYNEQFF

v_gene: TRBV5-1
CDR3aa: CASSPRTRVGDTEAFF

v_gene: TRBV30
CDR3aa: CAWSPGGETQYF

v_gene: TRBV11-2
CDR3aa: CASSLQGNEQFF

v_gene: TRBV25-1
CDR3aa: CASSEESSGNTIYF

v_gene: TRBV7-3
CDR3aa: CASSLGGPGANVLTF

v_gene: TRBV4-3
CDR3aa: CASSQDLGLAANIQYF

v_gene: TRBV10-3
CDR3aa: CAISGFSEGETQYF

v_gene: TRBV5-5
CDR3aa: CASSLRLAGGSSTDTQYF

v_gene: TRBV2
CDR3aa: CAGASGSYNEQFF

v_gene: TRBV10-3
CDR3aa: CAISESDRLGGYTF

v_gene: TRBV7-3
CDR3aa: CASSLTRVGTQYF

v_gene: TRBV18
CDR3aa: CASSPNPEGYSSF

v_gene: TRBV6-1
CDR3aa: CASSEGSLSRNIQYF

v_gene: TRBV5-6
CDR3aa: CASTLTLNTEAFF

v_gene: TRBV5-4
CDR3aa: CASSLTGVDYGYTF

v_gene: TRBV2
CDR3aa: CASSPGTGQETQYF

v_gene: TRBV7-3
CDR3aa: CASSLSSSHNEQFF

v_gene: TRBV7-9
CDR3aa: CASSLAEGQFF

v_gene: TRBV7-9
CDR3aa: CASSSNYGYTF

v_gene: TRBV7-3
CDR3aa: CASSLGGRLGTRTDTQYF

v_gene: TRBV2
CDR3aa: CASLRQWRGDGYTF

v_gene: TRBV10-3
CDR3aa: CAISDSRVNRRREGYTF

v_gene: TRBV7-2
CDR3aa: CASSRTGGGYSNQPQHF

v_gene: TRBV28
CDR3aa: CASSLYRGFNEQFF

v_gene: TRBV25-1
CDR3aa: CASSALAGGKSSYNEQFF

v_gene: TRBV7-3
CDR3aa: CASSEGTGPSLQYF

v_gene: TRBV7-7
CDR3aa: CASSLWDTGELFF

v_gene: TRBV7-9
CDR3aa: CASRLQGGAYGYTF

v_gene: TRBV5-1
CDR3aa: CASRQGTQEGYTF

v_gene: TRBV7-9
CDR3aa: CASSPRADDYGYTF

v_gene: TRBV7-8
CDR3aa: CASSLAFGGNNEQFF

v_gene: TRBV5-1
CDR3aa: CASSPQGKNTGELFF

v_gene: TRBV25-1
CDR3aa: CASSDPARGSNSPLHF

v_gene: TRBV10-3
CDR3aa: CAISGGLNTEAFF

v_gene: TRBV10-3
CDR3aa: CAILASGPGNTIYF

v_gene: TRBV4-1
CDR3aa: CASSQVTGAVWNTEAFF

v_gene: TRBV11-3
CDR3aa: CASSPPGTGLLQYF

v_gene: TRBV5-6
CDR3aa: CASSRNREKLFF

v_gene: TRBV7-9
CDR3aa: CASSLAGGDTDTQYF

v_gene: TRBV14
CDR3aa: CASSQTGREYYEQYF

v_gene: TRBV7-9
CDR3aa: CASSLGSGAEAFF

v_gene: TRBV6-1
CDR3aa: CASGSKAGPNTEAFF

v_gene: TRBV28
CDR3aa: CASRSGSQYNEQFF

v_gene: TRBV30
CDR3aa: CAWRARSSYNSPLHF

v_gene: TRBV27
CDR3aa: CASSPPKASDYEQYF

v_gene: TRBV6-1
CDR3aa: CASVLARNTQYF

v_gene: TRBV5-5
CDR3aa: CASSLGTFRDGRNGYTF